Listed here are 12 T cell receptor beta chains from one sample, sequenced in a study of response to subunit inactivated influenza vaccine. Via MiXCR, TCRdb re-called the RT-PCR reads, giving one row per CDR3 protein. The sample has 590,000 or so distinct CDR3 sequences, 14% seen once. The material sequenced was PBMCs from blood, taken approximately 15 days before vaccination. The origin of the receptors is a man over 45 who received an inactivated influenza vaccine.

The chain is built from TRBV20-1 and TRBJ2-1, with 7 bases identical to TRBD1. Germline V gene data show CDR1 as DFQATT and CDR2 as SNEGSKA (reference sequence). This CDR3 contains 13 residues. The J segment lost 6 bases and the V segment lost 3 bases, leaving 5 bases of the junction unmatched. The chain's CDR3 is CSASSGGFNEQFF. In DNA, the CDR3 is TGCAGTGCTAGTTCAGGGGGTTTCAATGAGCAGTTCTTC.

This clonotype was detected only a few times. The DNA of the CDR3 is TGCAGTGCGAGGACAGGGGCCGGGGAGCTGTTTTTT. Its translation: CSARTGAGELFF. This chain connects TRBV20-1 to TRBJ2-2; 9 nucleotides line up with TRBD1. The CDR3 consists of 12 residues. The trim removed 6 bases at V and 6 bases at J, leaving 2 bases unmatched. CDR1 DFQATT and CDR2 SNEGSKA come from the germline V gene (reference sequence).

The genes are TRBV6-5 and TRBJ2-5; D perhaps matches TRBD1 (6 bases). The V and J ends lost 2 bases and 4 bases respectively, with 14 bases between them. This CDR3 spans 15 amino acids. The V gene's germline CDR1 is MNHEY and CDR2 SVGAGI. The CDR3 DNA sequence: TGTGCCAGCAGTTACGGAAGGGGGATAGCAGAGACCCAGTACTTC. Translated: CASSYGRGIAETQYF.

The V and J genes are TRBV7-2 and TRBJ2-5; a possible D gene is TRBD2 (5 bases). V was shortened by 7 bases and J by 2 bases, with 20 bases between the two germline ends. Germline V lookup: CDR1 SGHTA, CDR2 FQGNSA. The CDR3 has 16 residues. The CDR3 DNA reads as TGTGCCAGCACCCTTAGGCCCCGGACGGGACAAGAGACCCAGTACTTC. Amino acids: CASTLRPRTGQETQYF.

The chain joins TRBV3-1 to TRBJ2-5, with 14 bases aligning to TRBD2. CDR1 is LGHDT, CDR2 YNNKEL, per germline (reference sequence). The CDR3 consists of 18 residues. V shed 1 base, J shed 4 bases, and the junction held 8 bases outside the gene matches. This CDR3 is CASSQGLAGGIFGETQYF. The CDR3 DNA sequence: TGTGCCAGCAGCCAAGGACTAGCGGGGGGGATCTTCGGAGAGACCCAGTACTTC.

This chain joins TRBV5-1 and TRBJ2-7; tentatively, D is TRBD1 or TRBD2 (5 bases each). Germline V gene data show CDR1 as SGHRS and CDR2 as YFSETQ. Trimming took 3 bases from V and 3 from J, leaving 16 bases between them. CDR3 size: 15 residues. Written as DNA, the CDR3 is TGCGCCAGCAGCTCCTCCGGGACCTACGGCTACGAGCAGTACTTC. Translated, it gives CASSSSGTYGYEQYF.

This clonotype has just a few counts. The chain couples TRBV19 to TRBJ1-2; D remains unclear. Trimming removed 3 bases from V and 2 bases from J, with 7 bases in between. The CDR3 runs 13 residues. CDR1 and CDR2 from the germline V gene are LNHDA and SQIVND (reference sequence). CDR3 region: CASSMGSNYGYTF. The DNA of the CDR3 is TGTGCCAGTAGTATGGGGTCGAACTATGGCTACACCTTC. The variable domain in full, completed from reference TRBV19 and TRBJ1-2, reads DGGITQSPKYLFRKEGQNVTLSCEQNLNHDAMYWYRQDPGQGLRLIYYSQIVNDFQKGDIAEGYSVSREKKESFPLTVTSAQKNPTAFYLCASSMGSNYGYTFGSGTRLTVV.

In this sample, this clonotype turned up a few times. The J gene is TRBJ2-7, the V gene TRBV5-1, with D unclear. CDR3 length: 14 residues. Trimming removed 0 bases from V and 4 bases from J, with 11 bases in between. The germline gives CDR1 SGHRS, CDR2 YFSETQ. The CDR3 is CASSLGLGIYEQYF. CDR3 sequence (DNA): TGCGCCAGCAGCTTGGGTCTGGGAATATACGAGCAGTACTTC.

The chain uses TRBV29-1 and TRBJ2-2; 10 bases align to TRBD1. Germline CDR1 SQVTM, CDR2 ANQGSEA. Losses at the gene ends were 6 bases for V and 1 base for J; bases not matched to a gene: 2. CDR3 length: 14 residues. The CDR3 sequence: CSVTGGVNTGELFF. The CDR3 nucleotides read TGCAGCGTGACAGGGGGCGTGAACACCGGGGAGCTGTTTTTT.

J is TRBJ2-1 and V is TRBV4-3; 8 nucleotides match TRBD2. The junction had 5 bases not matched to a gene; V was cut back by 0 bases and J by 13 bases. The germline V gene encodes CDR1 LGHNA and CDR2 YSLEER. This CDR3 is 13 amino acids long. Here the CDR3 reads CASSQDSRGGQFF. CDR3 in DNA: TGCGCCAGCAGCCAAGATTCACGGGGGGGCCAGTTCTTC.

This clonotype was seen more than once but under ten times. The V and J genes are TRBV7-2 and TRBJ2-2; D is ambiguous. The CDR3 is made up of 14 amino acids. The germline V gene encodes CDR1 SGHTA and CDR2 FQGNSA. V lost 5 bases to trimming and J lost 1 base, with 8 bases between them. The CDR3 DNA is TGTGCCAGCAGCCTCGAAAGGAACACCGGGGAGCTGTTTTTT. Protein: CASSLERNTGELFF.

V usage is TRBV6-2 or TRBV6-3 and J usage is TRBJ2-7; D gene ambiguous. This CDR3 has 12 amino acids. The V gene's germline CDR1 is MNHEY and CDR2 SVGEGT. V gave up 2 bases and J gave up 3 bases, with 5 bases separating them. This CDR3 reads CASSYSLYEQYF. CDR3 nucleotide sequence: TGTGCCAGCAGTTACAGCCTCTACGAGCAGTACTTC.